This TCR beta chain was recorded in a study of blood T cells in healthy people across ages. The use of a sample-barcoded 5' primer and a J-beta primer mix characterized a second PCR of about 6 to 11 cycles. TCRdb reanalysed the 5' RACE reads using MiXCR and keeps one entry per CDR3 protein. The sample lists around 1,000,000 distinct CDR3 sequences; approximately 25% were seen once. The CDR3 runs 16 residues. Per the germline V gene, CDR1 is DFQATT and CDR2 is SNEGSKA (reference sequence). The J segment lost 4 bases and the V segment lost 6 bases, leaving 15 bases of the junction unmatched. This clonotype was seen more than once but under ten times. These same records also appear under a second study, on T cells of mothers and their children.

This chain connects TRBV20-1 to TRBJ1-5, with 7 bases aligning to TRBD1. This sequence originates from a girl aged 2-15 years in good health. The sample was blood. The CDR3, as DNA: TGCAGTGCCCTACTTACAGGGGAGCTGAGAAATCAGCCCCAGCATTTT. It is translated as CSALLTGELRNQPQHF.